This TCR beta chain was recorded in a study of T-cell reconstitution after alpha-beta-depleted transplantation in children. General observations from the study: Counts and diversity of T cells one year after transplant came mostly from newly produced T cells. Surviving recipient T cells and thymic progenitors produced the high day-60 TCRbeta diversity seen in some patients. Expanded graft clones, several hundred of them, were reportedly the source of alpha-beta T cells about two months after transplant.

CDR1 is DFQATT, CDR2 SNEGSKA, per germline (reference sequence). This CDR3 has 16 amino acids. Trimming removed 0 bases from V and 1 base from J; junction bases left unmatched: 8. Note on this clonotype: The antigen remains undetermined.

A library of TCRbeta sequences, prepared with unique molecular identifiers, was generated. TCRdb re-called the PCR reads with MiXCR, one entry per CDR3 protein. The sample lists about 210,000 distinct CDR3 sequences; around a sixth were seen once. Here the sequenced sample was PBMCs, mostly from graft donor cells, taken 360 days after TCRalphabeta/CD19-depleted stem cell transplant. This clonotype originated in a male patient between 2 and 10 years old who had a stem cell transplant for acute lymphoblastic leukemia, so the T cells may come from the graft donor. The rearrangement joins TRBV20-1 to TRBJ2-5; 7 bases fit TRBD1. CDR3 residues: CSARDRQGPPQETQYF. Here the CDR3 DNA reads TGCAGTGCTAGAGATCGACAGGGCCCCCCCCAAGAGACCCAGTACTTC.